The present entry profiles one T cell receptor beta chain with its context. Its matching antigen is unknown. Amplification of TCR beta CDR3 regions used RNA as the template. A first-round RT-PCR of the TCR CDR3 used the HTBI primer set. Each CDR3 protein gets one entry after TCRdb re-called the multiplex PCR reads with MiXCR. The table includes fewer than 900,000 distinct CDR3 sequences, 18% detected once. These data belong to a study of T cells in Graves' hyperthyroidism and ophthalmopathy. Study results and limitations: From stable hyperthyroidism, ophthalmopathy was set apart by a 13 V-J model.

Material: blood. This TCR came from a woman aged 50 to 65 with Graves' hyperthyroidism that later progressed to Graves' ophthalmopathy.

CDR3 DNA: TGTGCCAGCAGTTTCCCGATGGGGGGGTATTCACCCCTCCACTTT. It is translated as CASSFPMGGYSPLHF. The chain couples TRBV28 to TRBJ1-6; D is possibly TRBD1 (5 bases). This CDR3 contains 15 residues. The V gene lost 3 bases and the J gene lost 8 bases, with 14 bases spanning the gap. In germline, CDR1 is MDHEN, CDR2 SYDVKM.